The 29 T cell receptor beta chains below all came from one sample that was sequenced in a study of shared clonotypes between healthy human individuals. Only in-frame clones appear in the TCRdb table, and some are missing; sequencing was by immunoSEQ multiplex PCR. Found here are some 700,000 clones, roughly 91% of them singletons; the top ten hold approximately 35%. Specimen: memory CD8+ T cells from PBMCs. Noted subset: CD45RO+ cells pooled with CCR7-negative TemRA cells. These TCRs come from a man younger than 35 in good health. Some clones in this sample may be carry-over from other donors' samples.

This chain joins TRBV7-2 and TRBJ1-2, with unresolved D. The CDR3 has 15 residues. Germline lookup yields CDR1 SGHTA and CDR2 FQGNSA. Deletions cut 2 bases from V and 6 bases from J, with 16 bases between. CDR3 DNA: TGTGCCAGCAGCTTAACGAAGGCGGATACTGATGGCTACACCTTC. Translated, it gives CASSLTKADTDGYTF.

This rearrangement joins TRBV27 to TRBJ2-2; D gene ambiguous. With 6 bases removed from V and 2 bases from J, the gap between germline ends came to 10 bases. The CDR3 has 14 residues. Per germline, CDR1 MNHEY and CDR2 SMNVEV (reference sequence). The CDR3, as DNA: TGTGCCAGCAGCCCTGTGGAAAACACCGGGGAGCTGTTTTTT. Translated: CASSPVENTGELFF.

Worth noting for this clone: In the same sample, other DNA sequences code for this CDR3. For the CDR3, the DNA is TGTGCCAGCAGCGTAGGCGGGAGTGGCTACGAGCAGTACTTC. This sequence encodes CASSVGGSGYEQYF. The rearrangement joins TRBV9 to TRBJ2-7; 7 bases are shared with TRBD2. V was clipped by 0 bases and J by 3 bases; unmatched bases: 3. This CDR3 region has 14 residues. Per the germline V gene, CDR1 is SGDLS and CDR2 is YYNGEE.

Regarding this clone: Other nucleotide sequences in the sample specify the same CDR3. As DNA, the CDR3 is TGTGCCATCAGTGAGTCGGGGACAGGGCGAAATCAGCCCCAGCATTTT. Its translation: CAISESGTGRNQPQHF. This rearrangement joins TRBV10-3 to TRBJ1-5; TRBD1 matches 9 bases. Germline assignment: CDR1 ENHRY and CDR2 SYGVKD. The CDR3 consists of 16 residues. J lost 4 bases, V lost 0 bases, and 4 bases had no gene match.

As to this clone: This specimen includes other DNA sequences encoding the same CDR3. The chain joins TRBV7-9 to TRBJ2-7, with D possibly TRBD2 on 5 matching bases. V lost 4 bases and J lost 9, with 22 bases in between. This CDR3 spans 15 amino acids. Per the germline V gene, CDR1 is SEHNR and CDR2 is FQNEAQ (reference sequence). CDR3 sequence: CASSCRDPTSCGQYF. The CDR3 nucleotides read TGTGCCAGCAGCTGCCGGGATCCCACGTCCTGCGGGCAGTACTTC.

A remark on this clone: The junction and the germline gene differ at one end; a read error may be behind it. The rearrangement joins TRBV7-9 to TRBJ2-7, with D possibly matching TRBD2 (6 bases). Germline-derived CDR1 and CDR2 are SEHNR and FQNEAQ (reference sequence). The CDR3 is made up of 15 amino acids. CDR3 protein: CASSQEEGLGYEQYF. The CDR3 DNA reads as TGCGCCAGCAGCCAAGAGGAGGGGCTTGGGTACGAGCAGTACTTC.

J is TRBJ2-3 and V is TRBV27; no reliable D call. The V and J ends lost 4 bases and 6 bases respectively, with 14 bases between them. CDR1 and CDR2 (germline): MNHEY, SMNVEV (reference sequence). The CDR3 has 14 amino acids. CDR3 DNA sequence: TGTGCCAGCAGTTCCTACTTTCCTTTGGATACGCAGTATTTT. It specifies CASSSYFPLDTQYF.

The V call is TRBV13, the J call TRBJ2-5; D is unresolved. Trimming shortened V by 2 bases and J by 2 bases, and 12 bases separated the two germline ends. Per the germline V gene, CDR1 is PRHDT and CDR2 is FYEKMQ (reference sequence). The length of the CDR3 is 15 residues. Here the CDR3 reads CASSLSGLGQETQYF. The CDR3 DNA reads TGTGCCAGCAGCTTATCAGGCCTGGGGCAAGAGACCCAGTACTTC.

The rearrangement links TRBV6-7 to TRBJ2-5; D gene unclear. TRBV6-7 belongs to the ORF category, with a function that is uncertain. This CDR3 contains 15 residues. V lost 0 bases and J lost 3, with 11 bases in between. DNA of the CDR3: TGTGCCAGCAGTTACTCGATGCAGTCTAAAGAGACCCAGTACTTC. As protein: CASSYSMQSKETQYF.

In the case of this clone: Other DNA sequences in the same sample also yield this CDR3. This chain connects TRBV27 to TRBJ2-1; 7 nucleotides match TRBD2. Germline loops: CDR1 MNHEY, CDR2 SMNVEV (reference sequence). V gave up 6 bases and J gave up 5 bases; unmatched junction bases: 10. CDR3 length: 15 residues. The CDR3, as DNA: TGTGCCAGCAGCCCCGGGGTAGCGGGTAACAATGAGCAGTTCTTC. Translated, it gives CASSPGVAGNNEQFF.

The chain combines TRBV7-6 with TRBJ2-7, with 12 bases that match TRBD2. Germline V gene lookup returns CDR1 SGHVS and CDR2 FNYEAQ. With V trimmed by 5 bases and J by 7 bases, 9 bases remained unmatched. CDR3 length: 15 residues. The DNA of the CDR3 is TGTGCCAGCAGCCGACAGACTAGCGGGAGTCGAGAGCAGTACTTC. This translates into CASSRQTSGSREQYF.

V is TRBV7-9 and J is TRBJ2-7; no firm D call. Germline V gene data show CDR1 as SEHNR and CDR2 as FQNEAQ (reference sequence). V dropped 8 bases and J dropped 3 bases, with 20 bases sitting between them. This CDR3 contains 15 residues. The CDR3 here is CASQPREVNNYEQYF. The DNA of the CDR3 is TGTGCCAGCCAGCCAAGGGAAGTAAATAACTACGAGCAGTACTTC. The entire variable domain, with the rest obtained from reference TRBV7-9 and TRBJ2-7, is as follows: DTGVSQNPRHKITKRGQNVTFRCDPISEHNRLYWYRQTLGQGPEFLTYFQNEAQLEKSRLLSDRFSAERPKGSFSTLEIQRTEQGDSAMYLCASQPREVNNYEQYFGPGTRLTVT.

The count of this clone is one. The V and J genes are TRBV5-1 and TRBJ2-6; TRBD1 matches at 8 bases. This CDR3 has 16 residues. Per the germline V gene, CDR1 is SGHRS and CDR2 is YFSETQ. The junction had 1 base not matched to a gene; V was cut back by 2 bases and J by 0 bases. The CDR3 region has the DNA TGCGCCAGCAGCTTTACAGGGGGCTCTGGGGCCAACGTCCTGACTTTC. Encoded protein: CASSFTGGSGANVLTF.

This chain joins TRBV6-5 and TRBJ1-1, with D hard to call. V lost 6 bases and J 7 bases, leaving 12 bases between the germline ends. CDR1 MNHEY and CDR2 SVGAGI come from the germline V gene. The CDR3 extends over 12 amino acids. CDR3 sequence reads: CASSSDRGEAFF. CDR3 coding DNA: TGTGCCAGCAGCTCGGACCGGGGTGAAGCTTTCTTT.

This rearrangement joins TRBV19 to TRBJ1-5; weak D call: TRBD1 (5 bases). CDR1 is LNHDA, CDR2 SQIVND, per germline (reference sequence). V lost 7 bases to trimming and J lost 1 base, with 11 bases between them. There are 14 residues in the CDR3. CDR3 sequence reads: CASTWGLSNQPQHF. DNA for the CDR3: TGTGCCAGTACCTGGGGCCTGAGCAATCAGCCCCAGCATTTT.

V is TRBV27 and J is TRBJ1-5; possibly TRBD1 for D (6 bases). The V end lost 10 bases, the J end lost 1 base, and 14 bases lay between the germline ends. CDR1 MNHEY and CDR2 SMNVEV come from the germline V gene (reference sequence). The CDR3 length is 14 residues. DNA for the CDR3: TGTGCCACGGGGGCCACAGGGAGCAATCAGCCCCAGCATTTT. It yields the protein CATGATGSNQPQHF.

The gene calls are TRBV27 and TRBJ2-3; D gene unclear. The germline V and J ends were trimmed by 4 bases and 1 base, with 18 bases remaining between them. The CDR3 sequence is 17 residues long. The germline gives CDR1 MNHEY, CDR2 SMNVEV (reference sequence). The CDR3 loop is CASSSYPIGSGTDTQYF. DNA for the CDR3: TGTGCCAGCAGTTCCTACCCCATCGGGTCTGGCACAGATACGCAGTATTTT.

The chain employs TRBV10-3 and TRBJ2-1; 11 nucleotides agree with TRBD1. The CDR3 contains 16 residues. Trimming at V came to 0 bases and at J to 8 bases, leaving 6 bases not matched to a gene. Germline V gives CDR1 ENHRY, CDR2 SYGVKD. The CDR3, as DNA: TGTGCCATCAGTGAGTCGAAAAGGGACAGGGGGGATGAGCAGTTCTTC. It is translated as CAISESKRDRGDEQFF.

The chain links TRBV6-4 to TRBJ2-2; D is ambiguous. This CDR3 region has 12 residues. The V gene's germline CDR1 is MRHNA and CDR2 SNTAGT. V lost 2 bases, J lost 7 bases, and 5 bases lay in between. The CDR3 region is CASSDTFGELFF. The DNA for the CDR3 is TGTGCCAGCAGTGACACATTCGGGGAGCTGTTTTTT.

The chain employs TRBV9 and TRBJ2-7; tentative D call: TRBD1 (6 bases). The germline CDR1 and CDR2 sequences are SGDLS and YYNGEE. V gave up 3 bases and J gave up 1 base, with 8 bases separating them. There are 13 residues in the CDR3. The CDR3 loop reads CASSEGGSYEQYF. DNA of the CDR3: TGTGCCAGCAGCGAAGGGGGTTCCTACGAGCAGTACTTC.

This CDR3 is CASSLRDGEETQYF. The CDR3 bases are TGTGCCAGCAGCCTAAGGGACGGTGAAGAGACCCAGTACTTC. The V call is TRBV7-8, the J call TRBJ2-5, with D possibly being TRBD1 or TRBD2 (5 bases each). The CDR3 sequence is 14 residues long. The germline V gene has CDR1 SGHVS and CDR2 FQNEAQ. With 5 bases removed from V and 3 bases from J, the gap between germline ends came to 13 bases. Full variable domain (outside the CDR3, taken from reference TRBV7-8 and TRBJ2-5): GAGVSQSPRYKVAKRGQDVALRCDPISGHVSLFWYQQALGQGPEFLTYFQNEAQLDKSGLPSDRFFAERPEGSVSTLKIQRTQQEDSAVYLCASSLRDGEETQYFGPGTRLLVL.

V and J are TRBV7-9 and TRBJ2-5; D unclear. The germline V gene encodes CDR1 SEHNR and CDR2 FQNEAQ (reference sequence). The V end lost 5 bases, the J end lost 4 bases, and 5 bases lay between the germline ends. The CDR3 is 11 amino acids. The CDR3 spells CASSPAETQYF. CDR3 DNA: TGTGCCAGCAGCCCCGCAGAGACCCAGTACTTC.

J is TRBJ2-5 and V is TRBV29-1; D perhaps matches TRBD2 (6 bases). The DNA end is a closer match to TRBJ2-7, so the J assignment may be wrong. The germline gives CDR1 SQVTM, CDR2 ANQGSEA. The CDR3 is 12 residues long. The CDR3 loop is CSVGEVRYEQYF. CDR3 nucleotides: TGCAGCGTTGGGGAGGTTCGCTACGAGCAGTACTTC.

The genes are TRBV28 and TRBJ1-1; 10 bases map to TRBD1. After removal of 6 bases from V and 5 bases from J, the junction contained 6 bases not matched to a gene. Germline V gives CDR1 MDHEN, CDR2 SYDVKM. CDR3 length equals 14 residues. CDR3 DNA: TGTGCCAGCAGCCTTGACAGGGGGCTGACTGAAGCTTTCTTT. Translation gives CASSLDRGLTEAFF.

In its sample, this clone was seen a few times. The V and J genes are TRBV10-3 and TRBJ1-2, with a possible D match to TRBD1 (5 bases). CDR1 is ENHRY, CDR2 SYGVKD, per germline. Trimming removed 11 bases from V and 0 bases from J, with 16 bases in between. This CDR3 contains 14 residues. The CDR3 here is CAALREYPNYGYTF. Written as DNA, the CDR3 is TGTGCCGCCCTCAGGGAATACCCTAACTATGGCTACACCTTC.

The rearrangement joins TRBV7-9 to TRBJ2-7; 9 positions match TRBD2. After removal of 5 bases from V and 0 bases from J, the junction contained 2 bases not matched to a gene. The length of the CDR3 is 14 residues. The V gene's germline CDR1 is SEHNR and CDR2 FQNEAQ (reference sequence). In nucleotides, the CDR3 is TGTGCCAGCAGCGGCGGGGGGGCCTCCTACGAGCAGTACTTC. Translation: CASSGGGASYEQYF.

This rearrangement joins TRBV7-2 to TRBJ2-7; D remains unclear. Germline values: CDR1 SGHTA, CDR2 FQGNSA. The ends were cut back, 1 base at V and 6 bases at J, with 13 bases in the middle. This CDR3 comprises 14 residues. As DNA, the CDR3 is TGTGCCAGCAGCTTAGGTTGGCAAGGCAGCGAGCAGTACTTC. Translated: CASSLGWQGSEQYF. Filled out from reference TRBV7-2 and TRBJ2-7, the complete variable domain reads GAGVSQSPSNKVTEKGKDVELRCDPISGHTALYWYRQSLGQGLEFLIYFQGNSAPDKSGLPSDRFSAERTGGSVSTLTIQRTQQEDSAVYLCASSLGWQGSEQYFGPGTRLTVT.

The chain joins TRBV27 to TRBJ1-1; a weak D match, TRBD1 (5 bases). V dropped 0 bases and J dropped 0 bases, with 11 bases sitting between them. Germline CDR1 is MNHEY and CDR2 is SMNVEV (reference sequence). CDR3 length equals 16 residues. The CDR3 DNA follows: TGTGCCAGCAGTTTATCGTTTTGGGGGGTGAACACTGAAGCTTTCTTT. Its protein product is CASSLSFWGVNTEAFF.

The table lists this clone with a few counts. This sequence joins TRBV30 and TRBJ1-1; possibly TRBD1 for D (6 bases). Germline loops: CDR1 GTSNPN, CDR2 SVGIG (reference sequence). The CDR3 sequence is 15 residues long. The V gene lost 2 bases and the J gene lost 6 bases, with 19 bases spanning the gap. The CDR3 DNA reads as TGTGCCTGGAGTATCATCCCCGGGACAAGACCTGAAGCTTTCTTT. The encoded protein is CAWSIIPGTRPEAFF.